Listed below are T cell receptor beta chains from one sample, sequenced in a study of CD8+ T cells in alopecia areata. Profiling relied on immunoSEQ multiplex PCR, and the TCRdb table lists in-frame clones only, not all of them. The sample has 80,000 to 95,000 clones, about 40% seen once. Sequences were derived from CD8+ T cells sorted from blood, sampled at week 24, from a patient treated with tofacitinib. All receptors come from a human donor with alopecia areata. CDR3s include the opening cysteine and the closing phenylalanine or tryptophan. A D gene is named only where the DNA matches it firmly. Rows may omit the clone size; those that give it use once, few, many or a size class.

cdr3_length clone_size j_call v_call d_call cdr3_aa cdr3_nt
16 . TRBJ2-1 TRBV2 . CASSDSQGLIDNEQFF TGTGCCAGCAGTGATTCCCAGGGGCTTATAGACAATGAGCAGTTCTTC
11 . TRBJ2-7 TRBV20-1 . CSARDLYEQYF TGCAGTGCGCGGGACCTCTACGAGCAGTACTTC
19 . TRBJ2-5 TRBV4-1 TRBD2 CASSRIPGTSGSRGETQYF TGCGCCAGCAGCCGGATCCCCGGGACTAGCGGGAGTCGGGGAGAGACCCAGTACTTC
12 few TRBJ1-5 TRBV7-9 . CASSLTGQPQHF TGTGCCAGCAGCTTAACAGGGCAGCCCCAGCATTTT
13 once TRBJ2-7 TRBV29-1 . CSVLNGQTYEQYF TGCAGCGTTCTTAACGGGCAAACCTACGAGCAGTACTTC
11 . TRBJ2-1 TRBV2 . CASREVGEQFF TGTGCCAGCAGGGAAGTTGGTGAGCAGTTCTTC
15 . TRBJ2-3 TRBV5-1 TRBD1 CASSLEGALTDTQYF TGCGCCAGCAGCTTGGAGGGGGCCCTCACAGATACGCAGTATTTT
15 . TRBJ2-4 TRBV4-1 . CASSQAPRGVDIQYF TGCGCCAGCAGCCAAGCCCCAAGGGGCGTGGACATTCAGTACTTC
13 few TRBJ2-5 TRBV7-8 TRBD2 CASSLGGLVVQYF TGTGCCAGCAGCTTAGGGGGACTAGTGGTCCAGTACTTC
17 . TRBJ2-1 TRBV30 TRBD2 CAWATSGRLHLYNEQFF TGTGCCTGGGCGACTAGCGGACGACTACACCTTTACAATGAGCAGTTCTTC
12 . TRBJ2-3 TRBV15 . CATSREDLTQYF TGTGCCACCAGCAGAGAGGACCTTACGCAGTATTTT
15 few TRBJ2-2 TRBV28 TRBD2 CASIALAGVDGELFF TGTGCCAGCATCGCACTAGCGGGAGTAGACGGGGAGCTGTTTTTT
14 few TRBJ1-1 TRBV27 . CASSLRGVNTEAFF TGTGCCAGCAGTTTAAGGGGGGTGAACACTGAAGCTTTCTTT
13 . TRBJ1-1 TRBV7-2 . CASSLARGIEAFF TGTGCCAGCAGCTTAGCTAGGGGGATAGAAGCTTTCTTT
12 . TRBJ2-4 TRBV7-9 . CASSLSSLLPNF TGTGCCAGCAGCTTGTCTAGCCTCCTCCCGAACTTC
17 . TRBJ2-5 TRBV9 . CASSVGGAGPILETQYF TGTGCCAGCAGCGTAGGGGGGGCAGGCCCTATCCTAGAGACCCAGTACTTC
16 . TRBJ2-2 TRBV29-1 TRBD2 CSVPDSSGSWTGELFF TGCAGCGTTCCCGATTCTAGCGGGAGTTGGACCGGGGAGCTGTTTTTT
12 . TRBJ2-3 TRBV7-9 . CASSPAPDTQYF TGTGCCAGCAGCCCCGCCCCAGATACGCAGTATTTT
14 . TRBJ2-2 TRBV29-1 . CSVTGGENTGELFF TGCAGCGTTACAGGGGGGGAAAACACCGGGGAGCTGTTTTTT
11 . TRBJ2-3 TRBV27 . CASSSGPPEYF TGTGCCAGCAGTTCGGGACCCCCTGAGTATTTT
13 . TRBJ1-2 TRBV6-5 TRBD1 CASSYGQGGGYTF TGTGCCAGCAGCTACGGACAGGGGGGTGGCTACACCTTC
14 few TRBJ1-2 TRBV23-1 . CASSPHRPLVGYTF TGCGCCAGCAGCCCCCACCGACCTTTAGTCGGCTACACCTTC
12 few TRBJ1-1 TRBV29-1 . CSVYPRGTEAFF TGCAGCGTTTACCCCCGTGGCACTGAAGCTTTCTTT
14 . TRBJ2-7 TRBV29-1 TRBD2 CSARLAGNSYEQYF TGCAGCGCCAGACTAGCGGGCAACTCCTACGAGCAGTACTTC
12 . TRBJ2-5 TRBV7-9 . CASSGAQETQYF TGTGCCAGCAGTGGGGCCCAAGAGACCCAGTACTTC
16 . TRBJ2-7 TRBV7-9 TRBD1 CASSLVGTEFSYEQYF TGTGCCAGCAGCTTAGTGGGGACAGAATTTTCCTACGAGCAGTACTTC
12 . TRBJ1-1 TRBV30 . CAWSVWGGEAFF TGTGCCTGGAGTGTGTGGGGGGGTGAAGCTTTCTTT
15 . TRBJ1-1 TRBV5-4 . CASRYFPDRATEAFF TGTGCCAGCAGATATTTCCCGGACAGAGCCACTGAAGCTTTCTTT
13 few TRBJ2-2 TRBV7-9 . CASSSRNTGELFF TGTGCCAGCAGCTCTCGGAACACCGGGGAGCTGTTTTTT
13 few TRBJ2-1 TRBV18 . CASSPPIYNEQFF TGTGCCAGCTCACCACCTATTTACAATGAGCAGTTCTTC
15 few TRBJ2-3 TRBV7-9 TRBD1 CASSSRDRVLDTQYF TGTGCCAGCAGCTCCCGGGACAGGGTTTTGGATACGCAGTATTTT
15 few TRBJ2-7 TRBV2 . CASLRGGGNSYEQYF TGTGCCAGCCTCAGGGGTGGCGGGAACAGCTACGAGCAGTACTTC
15 few TRBJ2-1 TRBV9 . CASSVVARPDNEQFF TGTGCCAGCAGCGTAGTGGCCAGGCCCGACAATGAGCAGTTCTTC
13 few TRBJ2-7 TRBV14 TRBD1 CASRPDRAYEQYF TGTGCCAGCAGACCGGACAGGGCCTACGAGCAGTACTTC
17 . TRBJ2-1 TRBV19 TRBD2 CASSIPYSGRPSNEQFF TGTGCCAGTAGTATCCCCTATAGCGGGAGGCCAAGTAATGAGCAGTTCTTC
14 few TRBJ2-7 TRBV11-2 . CASSLGRQVYEQYF TGTGCCAGCAGCCTCGGCCGACAGGTCTACGAGCAGTACTTC
17 . TRBJ2-7 TRBV27 . CASSEFGRRGPEYEQYF TGTGCCAGCAGTGAATTCGGTCGGCGGGGGCCCGAATACGAGCAGTACTTC
16 . TRBJ1-2 TRBV29-1 . CSVEVHVKGGNYGYTF TGCAGCGTTGAAGTCCACGTCAAGGGAGGGAACTATGGCTACACCTTC
14 . TRBJ2-2 TRBV30 . CAWNARTYTGELFF TGTGCCTGGAATGCCCGCACTTACACCGGGGAGCTGTTTTTT
13 . TRBJ2-1 TRBV27 . CASSLAGLAKQFF TGTGCCAGCAGCCTCGCCGGGCTAGCGAAGCAGTTCTTC
14 once TRBJ2-7 TRBV5-6 TRBD1 CASSFQGANYEQYF TGTGCCAGCAGCTTCCAGGGGGCGAATTACGAGCAGTACTTC
14 . TRBJ2-2 TRBV6-5 . CATSEDEDTGELFF TGTGCCACGAGTGAGGATGAGGACACCGGGGAGCTGTTTTTT
15 . TRBJ1-2 TRBV6-1 . CASTPAPTANYGYTF TGTGCCAGCACACCAGCCCCGACAGCAAACTATGGCTACACCTTC
16 few TRBJ1-2 TRBV29-1 TRBD1 CSVERQGEKSGYGYTF TGCAGCGTTGAGAGACAGGGAGAAAAATCGGGCTATGGCTACACCTTC
15 few TRBJ1-2 TRBV29-1 TRBD1 CSVATGIRGYYGYTF TGCAGCGTTGCGACAGGGATCAGGGGTTACTATGGCTACACCTTC
15 . TRBJ2-5 TRBV4-1 . CASSQDGGYQETQYF TGCGCCAGCAGCCAAGATGGGGGTTACCAAGAGACCCAGTACTTC
15 few TRBJ1-4 TRBV27 . CASGPSVGGSEKLFF TGTGCCAGCGGGCCGTCCGTGGGGGGGTCTGAAAAACTGTTTTTT
18 few TRBJ2-1 TRBV11-2 TRBD2 CASSLGVRGLADYNEQFF TGTGCCAGCAGCTTAGGGGTCAGGGGACTAGCCGATTACAATGAGCAGTTCTTC
17 many TRBJ2-2 TRBV7-9 TRBD1 CASSYNMRTGVTGELFF TGTGCCAGCAGCTACAATATGCGGACAGGGGTGACCGGGGAGCTGTTTTTT
19 . TRBJ2-4 TRBV4-3 TRBD2 CASSQERVAGARGKNIQYF TGCGCCAGCAGCCAAGAACGGGTAGCGGGAGCGCGGGGCAAAAACATTCAGTACTTC
15 . TRBJ1-2 TRBV19 . CASRPNTEANYGYTF TGTGCCAGTAGACCGAACACCGAAGCTAACTATGGCTACACCTTC
13 few TRBJ2-7 TRBV29-1 . CSVEGGRPYEQYF TGCAGCGTTGAAGGTGGGAGGCCCTACGAGCAGTACTTC
16 . TRBJ2-1 TRBV4-1 . CASSQGVTSGVNEQFF TGCGCCAGCAGCCAGGGGGTGACTAGTGGTGTCAATGAGCAGTTCTTC
14 . TRBJ2-5 TRBV11-2 . CASSLVAGPETQYF TGTGCCAGCAGCTTAGTAGCAGGGCCCGAGACCCAGTACTTC
16 . TRBJ2-7 TRBV4-2 . CASSPEPGTQSYEQYF TGTGCCAGCAGCCCCGAACCCGGGACCCAATCCTACGAGCAGTACTTC